The TCR beta chain under discussion was sequenced for a study of blood T cell repertoires in COVID-19 (dated by TCRdb to about 2020). Background for the entire study: Collaborator samples came from the United States, Italy and Spain and covered acute and convalescent phases of COVID-19. The repertoires were released in a freely available public database intended as a resource for research on the immune response to SARS-CoV-2. The dataset comprised deeply sampled blood TCRbeta repertoires from subjects exposed to, actively infected with, or recovered from COVID-19. The material from the prospective study consisted of cDNA or gDNA derived from T cells, B-cell-depleted T cells, or PBMCs. Samples came from the ongoing ImmuneRACE study (first 160 participants) plus 1,254 subjects from 6 global collaborators. HLA class I and class II types, where available, came from metadata supplied by the sample provider rather than from assay-based typing. Nearly every sample came with metadata listing a de-identified subject ID, COVID-19 status, age in years and sex.

TCRbeta CDR3 regions were amplified from genomic DNA using the immunoSEQ Assay, a bias-controlled multiplex PCR. Per the authors' processing: Within the assay, amplification of reference gene primers was used to estimate how many nucleated cells each sample contained. To quantify the absolute abundance of each unique TCRbeta CDR3 rearrangement, sequence reads were collapsed and filtered. Productive Simpson clonality was computed per sample as the square root of Simpson's diversity index over productive rearrangements. The clones in this table, taken by TCRdb from immuneACCESS, are in-frame only. Not every clone is retained; where verified, under half of the shortfall comes from an unresolved V gene, and the cause of the rest is unknown. V, J and clone size derive from that table, while D and trimming were established from the DNA sequence. The sample profile shows about 120,000 clones; about nine tenths of them were found once. In total, the top ten clones hold less than 2% of the sample.

Results the study describes overall, beyond this receptor: How much clinical and demographic metadata was included differed by source and by participant, and the metadata was provided uncurated.

From the cysteine up to the phenylalanine, the CDR3 has a length of 13 residues. The CDR3 DNA has 39 bases and is translated from base 1. V is cut by 4 bases and J by 0 bases, and the space between the germline ends is 8 bases. CDR1 SGHKS and CDR2 YYEKEE are derived from the germline V gene (reference sequence). As concerns this clone: Its antigen remains unidentified. No base qualities exist here, and no much larger clone lies one base off it.

Each collaborating institution followed its own protocols to collect whole blood in K2EDTA tubes. For TCRbeta analysis, collaborators shipped samples in one of three forms: frozen whole blood, isolated PBMCs, or DNA extracted from either of those sample types. The sequencing sample was made of peripheral blood. This clonotype was sampled from a human donor with active COVID-19. The donor label of this sample is uncertain. The chain is assembled from TRBV5-5 and TRBJ2-7; there is no confident call for the D gene. The CDR3 here reads CASSRGPSYEQYF. The sequence in DNA is TGTGCCAGCAGCCGCGGCCCCTCCTACGAGCAGTACTTC.